In this sample, the clone carrying this T cell receptor (beta chain) turned up many times. The data derive from a study of regulatory T cells in long-lasting Graves disease. Time point indicated: newly diagnosed GD, antithyroid drugs for less than 3 months. TCR sequences were obtained from RNA taken from PBMCs. V lost 5 bases and J 3 bases, leaving 13 bases between the germline ends. CDR3 length equals 13 residues. Germline V gene lookup returns CDR1 SQVTM and CDR2 ANQGSEA. Library construction for TCR beta used iRepertoire HTBI primers and Arm-PCR of CDR3 regions. TCRdb recomputed calls from the multiplex PCR reads with MiXCR, one row per CDR3 protein. The data show over 400,000 distinct CDR3 sequences, approximately 14% seen once. This sample was shared with a second study, whose subject was T cells in Graves' hyperthyroidism and ophthalmopathy.

The chain couples TRBV29-1 to TRBJ1-1, with a tentative D call TRBD1 (5 bases). Sequenced here: peripheral blood mononuclear cells (PBMCs), sampled at new diagnosis, from a patient treated with antithyroid drugs. The clonotype originates from a woman aged 45-60 years with Graves disease. CDR3 protein: CSVSPRGDTEAFF. CDR3 coding DNA: TGCAGCGTTAGCCCCCGAGGGGACACTGAAGCTTTCTTT.